Listed below are T cell receptor beta chains from one sample, sequenced in a study of cytomegalovirus exposure and HLA in healthy donors. Only in-frame clones appear in the TCRdb table, and some are missing; sequencing was by immunoSEQ multiplex PCR. The sample holds 70,000 to 100,000 clones, around 81% seen once. What was sequenced was PBMCs. The receptors come from a man aged 18 to 30 in good health and CMV-seronegative. Both conserved end residues are part of each CDR3. The D gene is left open where the match is weak. Rows may omit the clone size; those that give it use once, few, many or a size class.

NA	TRBJ1-1	TRBV9	NA	TGTGCCAGCAGCGTTTTCCCAGGGGTCACTGAAGCTTTCTTT	CASSVFPGVTEAFF
NA	TRBJ2-3	TRBV4-2	once	TGTGCCAGCAGCCAAACAACGGGGGTGGTCACAGATACGCAGTATTTT	CASSQTTGVVTDTQYF
NA	TRBJ1-5	TRBV5-1	NA	TGCGCCAGCAGCAAGGAAGCAGGGGAACAGCCCCAGCATTTT	CASSKEAGEQPQHF
TRBD1	TRBJ2-3	TRBV5-1	NA	TGCGCCAGCAGAGTTGAAGGGGGCCCCGCAGATACGCAGTATTTT	CASRVEGGPADTQYF
NA	TRBJ1-4	TRBV6-1	NA	TGTGCCAGCAGTGCATGGGGGGGGACTAATAAAAAACTGTTTTTT	CASSAWGGTNKKLFF
NA	TRBJ1-3	TRBV30	NA	TGTGCCTATGGAAGGACAGCTGGATGGGGCACCATATATTTT	CAYGRTAGWGTIYF
NA	TRBJ2-2	TRBV21-1	NA	TGTGCCAGCAGCAAAGGTCTAGGATCGACCGGGTCCCTAAGTTTTTGGGAGCTGTTTTTT	CASSKGLGSTGSLSFWELFF
TRBD2	TRBJ2-3	TRBV10-2	NA	TGCGCCAGCAGGAGGGAACTAGCGGGGGCTGGGGATACGCAGTATTTT	CASRRELAGAGDTQYF
NA	TRBJ1-1	TRBV6-1	NA	TGTGCCAGCAGTGAGAGGGGGACAACTCAAGCTTTCTTT	CASSERGTTQAFF
NA	TRBJ1-1	TRBV2	once	TGTGCCAGCAGTGACAGGGGTAGCACTGAAGCTTTCTTT	CASSDRGSTEAFF
NA	TRBJ2-5	TRBV2	NA	TGTGCCAGCAGTGAAAAAGGGCTCGGGGGAGAGACCCAGTACTTC	CASSEKGLGGETQYF
NA	TRBJ1-4	TRBV4-2	NA	TGTGCCAGCAGCCAAGATGGGGCAGGGAAAAAACTGTTTTTT	CASSQDGAGKKLFF
TRBD2	TRBJ2-5	TRBV2	once	TGTGCCAGCAGTGAAGGGGACTACCAGACCCAGTACTTC	CASSEGDYQTQYF
TRBD2	TRBJ2-7	TRBV27	NA	TGTGCCAGCAGAACTATAGCGGGGGGCTACGAGCAGTACTTC	CASRTIAGGYEQYF
TRBD1	TRBJ1-5	TRBV10-3	NA	TGTGCCATCAGTGAGGGGTCAGGGGGCCGGCAGCCCCAGCATTTT	CAISEGSGGRQPQHF
NA	TRBJ1-5	TRBV6-5	NA	TGTGCCAGCAGTTACGGGGGGAGGAATCAGCCCCAGCATTTT	CASSYGGRNQPQHF
NA	TRBJ1-5	TRBV19	NA	TGTGCCAGTAGTATGGACTCTCTTTTGCGGCCCCAGCATTTT	CASSMDSLLRPQHF
NA	TRBJ2-2	TRBV7-3	NA	TGTGCCAGCAGTACACAGGGAGCAGGGAACACCGGGGAGCTGTTTTTT	CASSTQGAGNTGELFF
NA	TRBJ2-7	TRBV7-8	NA	TGTGCCAGCAGCTCCACCGGCCGCGGGGGCGAATACTTC	CASSSTGRGGEYF
TRBD2	TRBJ2-3	TRBV5-1	NA	TGCGCCAGCAGCCGGGAGGGGCCCAGCACAGATACGCAGTATTTT	CASSREGPSTDTQYF
NA	TRBJ1-5	TRBV7-9	NA	TGTGCCAGCAGCTTAGCGGGCAGGGATAATCAGCCCCAGCATTTT	CASSLAGRDNQPQHF
NA	TRBJ1-3	TRBV10-3	NA	TGTGCCATCAGTGACCCCAGGGCTGGAAACACCATATATTTT	CAISDPRAGNTIYF
TRBD2	TRBJ2-3	TRBV10-1	NA	TGCGCCAGCAGCTACGAGACTAGCGGGGTAACAGATACGCAGTATTTT	CASSYETSGVTDTQYF
TRBD2	TRBJ2-5	TRBV5-1	NA	TGCGCCAGCAGCTTGGTGGCTAGCGGGGGTCAAGAGACCCAGTACTTC	CASSLVASGGQETQYF
NA	TRBJ1-1	TRBV27	NA	TGTGCCAGCAGTTATCTAAGGGGAACTGAAGCTTTCTTT	CASSYLRGTEAFF
NA	TRBJ1-2	TRBV11-2	NA	TGTGCCAGCAGCGTATCGCAAGTAATCTCACAGACCTATGGCTACACCTTC	CASSVSQVISQTYGYTF
TRBD2	TRBJ2-7	TRBV5-1	NA	TGCGCCAGCAGCTTGGCTAGCGGCGCGTACGAGCAGTACTTC	CASSLASGAYEQYF
TRBD2	TRBJ2-5	TRBV12-5	NA	TGTGCTAGTGGTCCCCGGGGGCTAGCGGGGGGCGGAGAGACCCAGTACTTC	CASGPRGLAGGGETQYF
TRBD2	TRBJ2-3	TRBV19	NA	TGTGCCAGTAATCCTAGCGGTGTCACAGATACGCAGTATTTT	CASNPSGVTDTQYF
NA	TRBJ1-1	TRBV18	NA	TGTGCCAGCTCACCTTCGGACAGTTCTTCTGAAGCTTTCTTT	CASSPSDSSSEAFF
NA	TRBJ2-2	TRBV6-5	NA	TGTGCCAGCAGTTACCGGCAGGGGTATACCGGGGAGCTGTTTTTT	CASSYRQGYTGELFF